This T cell receptor beta chain came from a study of blood T cell repertoires in COVID-19. Study-wide background: The United States, Italy and Spain supplied acute and convalescent COVID-19 samples. PBMCs, B-cell-depleted T cells, or T cells were the source of the cDNA or gDNA that made up the material.

A single count supports this clone. V lost 2 bases and J lost 12; bases outside the gene matches: 5. This CDR3 contains 12 residues. Germline CDR1 is MDHEN and CDR2 is SYDVKM. Participants were aged about 18 to 90 years from roughly 25 US areas. Clones were read by immunoSEQ multiplex PCR, and TCRdb kept only the in-frame ones, dropping some. The table lists around 140,000 clones, 80% to 90% of them singletons. This rearrangement joins TRBV28 to TRBJ1-2, with 8 bases fitting TRBD1. The sequenced material came from PBMCs or T cells enriched from blood (not recorded which). This sequence originates from a middle-aged man with acute COVID-19. The CDR3 coding sequence is TGTGCCAGCAGTTTAGAGGGACAGGTAGACACCTTC. This gives the protein CASSLEGQVDTF.